Each of the 26 T cell receptor beta chains below was sequenced from the same sample in a study of T cell responses to AZD1222 COVID-19 vaccine. Profiled with immunoSEQ multiplex PCR; TCRdb holds only in-frame clones, not every one. The repertoire consists of 98,000 or so clones, with 85% to 90% occurring once and the leading ten covering under 4%. Material: peripheral blood, obtained on day 0 of AZD1222 vaccination. These receptors were obtained from an adult in good health.

The gene calls are TRBV7-8 and TRBJ2-5; D may be TRBD2 (6 bases). CDR3 length: 15 residues. Germline V gene data show CDR1 as SGHVS and CDR2 as FQNEAQ. The germline V and J ends were trimmed by 1 base and 1 base, with 10 bases remaining between them. The CDR3, as DNA: TGTGCCAGCAGCTTAGTAGGTAGCGGCCAAGAGACCCAGTACTTC. Its translation: CASSLVGSGQETQYF.

The chain recombines TRBV11-2 with TRBJ1-2; D remains unclear. Trimming stripped 0 bases from V and 7 bases from J, with 9 bases between. CDR1 SGHAT and CDR2 FQNNGV come from the germline V gene. The CDR3 sequence is 13 residues long. As DNA, the CDR3 is TGTGCCAGCAGCTTAGAGGGTTCTGGTGGCTACACCTTC. The encoded protein is CASSLEGSGGYTF.

This chain joins TRBV5-1 and TRBJ1-2; TRBD1 might be the D (6 bases). The CDR3 is made up of 14 amino acids. V lost 4 bases, J lost 4 bases, and 14 bases lay in between. Germline loops: CDR1 SGHRS, CDR2 YFSETQ. Here the CDR3 reads CASSGGGSGYGYTF. As DNA, the CDR3 is TGCGCCAGCAGCGGGGGCGGGAGCGGCTATGGCTACACCTTC. The full variable domain, its missing parts supplied by reference TRBV5-1 and TRBJ1-2, is KAGVTQTPRYLIKTRGQQVTLSCSPISGHRSVSWYQQTPGQGLQFLFEYFSETQRNKGNFPGRFSGRQFSNSRSEMNVSTLELGDSALYLCASSGGGSGYGYTFGSGTRLTVV.

The chain is built from TRBV4-1 and TRBJ2-3; D gene ambiguous. The CDR3 loop spans 12 amino acids. Germline lookup yields CDR1 MGHRA and CDR2 YSYEKL. The V end lost 1 base, the J end lost 14 bases, and 13 bases lay between the germline ends. The CDR3 DNA follows: TGCGCCAGCAGCCAAGTGGGAAGGGTCACGTATTTT. Amino acid sequence: CASSQVGRVTYF.

The chain joins TRBV11-3 to TRBJ2-3; TRBD1 might be the D (6 bases). Germline V gives CDR1 SGHNT, CDR2 YENEEA. V lost 2 bases and J 2 bases, leaving 11 bases between the germline ends. The CDR3 runs 15 residues. CDR3 region: CASSLTQGNTDTQYF. In DNA, the CDR3 is TGTGCCAGCAGCTTAACACAGGGTAACACAGATACGCAGTATTTT.

The chain joins TRBV6-5 to TRBJ1-3; 7 bases agree with TRBD1. The CDR3 runs to 16 residues. CDR1 and CDR2 (germline): MNHEY, SVGAGI. After removal of 1 base from V and 0 bases from J, the junction contained 3 bases not matched to a gene. CDR3 nucleotides: TGTGCCAGCAGTTACTACGGGACAGACTCTGGAAACACCATATATTTT. Protein product: CASSYYGTDSGNTIYF.

The chain combines TRBV3-1 (or the pseudogene TRBV3-2) with TRBJ1-5; no clear D. This CDR3 is 16 amino acids long. Trimming took off 0 bases at V and 3 bases at J, with 12 bases between the two ends. Germline values: CDR1 LGHDT, CDR2 YNNKEL (reference sequence). The CDR3: CASSQEYSVNNQPQHF. CDR3 DNA sequence: TGTGCCAGCAGCCAAGAGTATTCGGTAAACAATCAGCCCCAGCATTTT.

The chain recombines TRBV7-9 with TRBJ2-2; D is tentatively TRBD1 or TRBD2 (5 bases each). The V gene lost 5 bases and the J gene lost 6 bases, with 19 bases spanning the gap. Germline CDR1 reads SEHNR; CDR2 reads FQNEAQ (reference sequence). The CDR3 runs 16 residues. The chain's CDR3 is CASSEPSHGAAGELFF. The CDR3, as DNA: TGTGCCAGCAGCGAACCCAGCCACGGGGCAGCCGGGGAGCTGTTTTTT.

The rearrangement links TRBV4-2 to TRBJ1-6, with D possibly matching TRBD1 (6 bases). There are 15 residues in the CDR3. V lost 7 bases to trimming and J lost 5 bases, with 15 bases between them. Germline CDR1 is LGHNA and CDR2 is YNFKEQ. CDR3 sequence reads: CASNDRTVHNSPLHF. The DNA of the CDR3 is TGTGCCAGCAACGATAGGACAGTTCATAATTCACCCCTCCACTTT.

This chain's CDR3 is CASSVRDARQGSNQPQHF. As DNA, the CDR3 is TGCGCCAGCAGTGTGAGGGACGCACGACAGGGGAGCAATCAGCCCCAGCATTTT. The genes are TRBV23-1 and TRBJ1-5; TRBD1 matches at 8 bases. TRBV23-1 is designated an ORF whose function remains uncertain. CDR3 length: 18 residues. J lost 1 base, V lost 5 bases, and 13 bases had no gene match.

The chain is built from TRBV19 and TRBJ1-5; maybe TRBD1 (6 bases). V was clipped by 5 bases and J by 6 bases, with 14 bases between them. Germline V gene lookup returns CDR1 LNHDA and CDR2 SQIVND (reference sequence). This CDR3 spans 14 amino acids. The DNA for the CDR3 is TGTGCCAGTAGTGTCCCCGGACAGACTCAGCCCCAGCATTTT. Its translation is CASSVPGQTQPQHF.

The gene calls are TRBV2 and TRBJ2-1; the D gene is possibly TRBD2 (6 bases). V dropped 6 bases and J dropped 8 bases, with 23 bases sitting between them. This CDR3 comprises 16 residues. CDR1 is SNHLY, CDR2 FYNNEI, per germline. CDR3 residues: CASRGGGSRAVDEQFF. The CDR3 region has the DNA TGTGCCAGCAGGGGGGGTGGATCTAGGGCGGTCGATGAGCAGTTCTTC.

The rearrangement uses TRBV5-6 and TRBJ2-1; 10 bases align to TRBD1. The CDR3 spans 18 residues. CDR1 and CDR2 (germline): SGHDT, YYEEEE. V shed 0 bases and J 2 bases; nucleotides not matched to a gene: 8. CDR3 nucleotides: TGTGCCAGCAGCTTGGTCCCGGGACAGGGGTCCCCCTACAATGAGCAGTTCTTC. This sequence encodes CASSLVPGQGSPYNEQFF.

Written as DNA, the CDR3 is TGTGCCAGTAGGCACCAGGGGACAGGGGTCACCACAGATACGCAGTATTTT. This codes for CASRHQGTGVTTDTQYF. V usage is TRBV19 and J usage is TRBJ2-3, with 10 positions matching TRBD1. Germline CDR1 and CDR2: LNHDA and SQIVND (reference sequence). V lost 6 bases to trimming and J lost 2 bases; unmatched junction nucleotides: 11. CDR3 size: 17 residues. Filled out from reference TRBV19 and TRBJ2-3, the complete variable domain reads DGGITQSPKYLFRKEGQNVTLSCEQNLNHDAMYWYRQDPGQGLRLIYYSQIVNDFQKGDIAEGYSVSREKKESFPLTVTSAQKNPTAFYLCASRHQGTGVTTDTQYFGPGTRLTVL.

CDR3 amino acids: CASSPQNSPRGYTF. DNA for the CDR3: TGTGCCAGCAGCCCTCAAAATTCCCCCCGGGGCTACACCTTC. J is TRBJ1-2 and V is TRBV5-4; D gene uncertain. The germline V gene encodes CDR1 SGHNT and CDR2 YYREEE (reference sequence). This CDR3 comprises 14 residues. Trimming removed 4 bases at V and 8 bases at J, with 18 bases between.

The V and J genes are TRBV12-5 and TRBJ2-3; no definite D call. The CDR3 is 12 residues long. Trimming took off 5 bases at V and 3 bases at J, with 6 bases between the two ends. CDR1 is LGHNT and CDR2 is FRNRAP in the germline V gene. CDR3 coding DNA: TGTGCTAGTGGTCTATCTACAGATACGCAGTATTTT. Translating gives CASGLSTDTQYF.

The gene calls are TRBV7-2 and TRBJ2-7; no definite D call. Germline V gene data show CDR1 as SGHTA and CDR2 as FQGNSA. CDR3 length: 13 amino acids. V was clipped by 0 bases and J by 4 bases, with 7 bases between them. The CDR3 DNA follows: TGTGCCAGCAGCTTAGCGCTATCTTACGAGCAGTACTTC. Encoded protein: CASSLALSYEQYF.

This chain joins TRBV6-5 and TRBJ1-1; 7 bases line up with TRBD1. CDR1 and CDR2 (germline): MNHEY, SVGAGI. The ends lost 5 bases at V and 1 base at J; junction bases unmatched: 4. The CDR3 extends over 14 amino acids. This chain's CDR3 is CASSPRDRNTEAFF. CDR3 DNA sequence: TGTGCCAGCAGTCCCCGGGACAGGAACACTGAAGCTTTCTTT.

The CDR3 protein is CASSLKGDSSYGYTF. As DNA, the CDR3 is TGTGCCAGCAGTTTAAAGGGGGACAGCTCCTATGGCTACACCTTC. This chain connects TRBV27 to TRBJ1-2; 7 positions match TRBD1. The germline gives CDR1 MNHEY, CDR2 SMNVEV (reference sequence). The CDR3 consists of 15 residues. V dropped 2 bases and J dropped 4; count of bases not matched to a gene: 7.

V gene TRBV6-5 combines with J gene TRBJ2-3; D is unresolved. Germline V gives CDR1 MNHEY, CDR2 SVGAGI. V was pared by 7 bases and J by 6 bases, with 11 bases between. The CDR3 length is 12 residues. CDR3 DNA: TGTGCCAGCATACCTTCCGGGGATACGCAGTATTTT. It encodes CASIPSGDTQYF.

The chain couples TRBV7-6 to TRBJ2-3; 11 nucleotides line up with TRBD1. Germline V gene data show CDR1 as SGHVS and CDR2 as FNYEAQ. Trimming at V came to 5 bases and at J to 4 bases, leaving 11 bases not matched to a gene. This CDR3 region has 17 residues. This CDR3 reads CASSTRPPGQGADTQYF. The CDR3 DNA reads as TGTGCCAGCAGCACCCGGCCCCCGGGACAGGGGGCAGATACGCAGTATTTT.

This clone was picked up a small number of times. The gene calls are TRBV29-1 and TRBJ1-6, with a weak D call TRBD1 (5 bases). The germline gives CDR1 SQVTM, CDR2 ANQGSEA. V gave up 4 bases and J gave up 9 bases, with 13 bases separating them. The CDR3 covers 13 residues. The CDR3 loop reads CSVGSGEGSPLHF. In nucleotides, the CDR3 is TGCAGCGTTGGGTCGGGGGAAGGTTCACCCCTCCACTTT.

The chain employs TRBV11-3 and TRBJ1-1; a possible D gene is TRBD1 (5 bases). The CDR3 contains 14 residues. Trimming stripped 6 bases from V and 1 base from J, with 12 bases between. From germline, CDR1 is SGHNT and CDR2 YENEEA. CDR3 nucleotides: TGTGCCAGCAGTGAGGGGCCATCGAACACTGAAGCTTTCTTT. As protein: CASSEGPSNTEAFF.

In its sample, this clone was seen a few times. The CDR3 protein is CASSYSQHNTEAFF. CDR3 DNA sequence: TGTGCCAGCAGTTACTCGCAACATAACACTGAAGCTTTCTTT. The gene calls are TRBV6-5 and TRBJ1-1; the D is unclear. The V and J ends lost 0 bases and 2 bases respectively, with 7 bases between them. The CDR3 covers 14 residues. The germline V gene has CDR1 MNHEY and CDR2 SVGAGI.

This clone showed up just a few times. The chain is built from TRBV3-1 (or the pseudogene TRBV3-2) and TRBJ2-2; D gene ambiguous. Looked up from germline, CDR1 is LGHDT and CDR2 is YNNKEL (reference sequence). With 0 bases removed from V and 2 bases from J, the gap between germline ends came to 10 bases. The CDR3 has 16 amino acids. CDR3 in amino acids: CASSQDMQVNTGELFF. CDR3 DNA: TGTGCCAGCAGCCAAGATATGCAGGTCAACACCGGGGAGCTGTTTTTT.

The rearrangement joins TRBV7-2 to TRBJ2-2; D gene uncertain. Looked up from germline, CDR1 is SGHTA and CDR2 is FQGNSA. V gave up 2 bases and J gave up 6 bases, with 10 bases separating them. This CDR3 is built from 14 residues. Here the CDR3 reads CASSLLLGAGELFF. CDR3 nucleotide sequence: TGTGCCAGCAGCTTATTGTTGGGCGCCGGGGAGCTGTTTTTT.